The 22 T cell receptor beta chains listed next were all sequenced from one sample in a study of blood T cell repertoires in COVID-19. The assay was immunoSEQ multiplex PCR, and TCRdb's table has in-frame clones only and misses some. Of roughly 130,000 clones in the sample, just under 85% were seen once. Sequencing input: peripheral blood. The receptors were gathered from a woman older than 75 with acute or convalescent COVID-19.

The chain recombines TRBV9 with TRBJ2-5, with TRBD2 as a possible D gene (6 bases). The CDR3 contains 13 residues. Between the trimmed V and J ends, which lost 7 bases and 0 bases, there was a span of 10 bases. Germline V CDR1 and CDR2: SGDLS, YYNGEE. The CDR3 protein is CASARDYQETQYF. The CDR3 DNA follows: TGTGCCAGCGCCCGGGACTACCAAGAGACCCAGTACTTC.

This sequence joins TRBV15 and TRBJ1-4, with D possibly TRBD1 on 5 matching bases. Germline CDR1 is LNHNV and CDR2 is YYDKDF (reference sequence). The CDR3 contains 14 residues. V was trimmed by 1 base and J by 10 bases, leaving 13 bases between them. The CDR3 is CATSRVKGSGKLFF. The CDR3 coding sequence is TGTGCCACCAGCAGAGTAAAGGGGTCCGGAAAACTGTTTTTT.

This chain connects TRBV24-1 to TRBJ1-5; 7 bases map to TRBD1. Per the germline V gene, CDR1 is KGHDR and CDR2 is SFDVKD. Unmatched junction bases numbered 4, after V lost 4 bases and J lost 11 bases. This CDR3 has 12 residues. The CDR3 spells CATSDGTAAQHF. The CDR3 nucleotides are TGTGCCACCAGTGACGGGACAGCGGCCCAGCATTTT.

This chain joins TRBV7-3 and TRBJ1-1; D uncertain. V was trimmed by 2 bases and J by 0 bases, leaving 4 bases between them. This CDR3 comprises 13 residues. Germline assignment: CDR1 SGHTA and CDR2 FQGTGA. CDR3 in amino acids: CASSLELNTEAFF. CDR3 bases: TGTGCCAGCAGCTTAGAGCTGAACACTGAAGCTTTCTTT.

The J gene is TRBJ1-5, the V gene TRBV27; perhaps TRBD1 as D (5 bases). This CDR3 is 16 amino acids long. Between the trimmed V and J ends, which lost 3 bases and 0 bases, there was a span of 12 bases. Germline V lookup: CDR1 MNHEY, CDR2 SMNVEV (reference sequence). The CDR3: CASSFSGGHSNQPQHF. Here the CDR3 DNA reads TGTGCCAGCAGTTTTTCGGGCGGACATAGCAATCAGCCCCAGCATTTT.

Comment on this clone: In the same sample, other DNA sequences code for this CDR3. This rearrangement joins TRBV10-2 to TRBJ2-7; the D gene is possibly TRBD2 (5 bases). The CDR3 covers 16 residues. The V end was cut by 3 bases, the J end by 9 bases, with 24 bases between. Germline assignment: CDR1 WSHSY and CDR2 SAAADI. The CDR3 coding sequence is TGCGCCAGCAGTGACCTCCTAGCTCCGGATGCGGCCAGGCAGTACTTC. Protein sequence: CASSDLLAPDAARQYF.

The genes are TRBV18 and TRBJ1-6; 9 nucleotides agree with TRBD1. Germline-derived CDR1 and CDR2 are KGHSH and LQKENI. J was trimmed by 9 bases and V by 3 bases; bases with no gene match: 3. This CDR3 spans 14 amino acids. Here the CDR3 DNA reads TGTGCCAGCTCACCTTCGGACAGGGGTTCACCCCTCCACTTT. Protein: CASSPSDRGSPLHF.

This chain links TRBV6-4 with TRBJ1-5; D unresolved. Trimming stripped 0 bases from V and 6 bases from J, with 9 bases between. CDR1 and CDR2 (germline): MRHNA, SNTAGT. The length of the CDR3 is 14 residues. CDR3 DNA sequence: TGTGCCAGCAGTGACTCGAGGGAAAGTCAGCCCCAGCATTTT. Translation: CASSDSRESQPQHF.

This chain uses TRBV18 with TRBJ2-2; D is possibly TRBD2 (5 bases). Trimming left V 3 bases short and J 5 bases short, with 13 bases between. Looked up from germline, CDR1 is KGHSH and CDR2 is LQKENI. The CDR3 has 15 amino acids. CDR3 loop: CASSPRTSTTGELFF. The CDR3 coding sequence is TGTGCCAGCTCACCGAGGACTTCTACTACCGGGGAGCTGTTTTTT.

This rearrangement joins TRBV5-1 to TRBJ1-1; 10 bases are a match to TRBD1. V shed 4 bases and J 1 base; nucleotides not matched to a gene: 4. The CDR3 consists of 15 residues. CDR1 and CDR2 (germline): SGHRS, YFSETQ. CDR3 in amino acids: CASSPRQGANTEAFF. DNA for the CDR3: TGCGCCAGCAGCCCCAGACAGGGGGCGAACACTGAAGCTTTCTTT.

The chain couples TRBV10-3 to TRBJ2-7, with a tentative D call TRBD1 (5 bases). V was pared by 3 bases and J by 9 bases, with 18 bases between. The CDR3 covers 14 residues. Germline-derived CDR1 and CDR2 are ENHRY and SYGVKD. In DNA form, the CDR3 reads TGTGCCATCAGTGATTGGCAGACAGTACAAAGGCAGTACTTC. Translating gives CAISDWQTVQRQYF.

This chain uses TRBV12-3 or TRBV12-4 with TRBJ2-5; 7 bases are shared with TRBD1. The CDR3 contains 13 residues. The V segment lost 5 bases and the J segment 5 bases; nucleotides outside the gene matches: 5. CDR3 residues: CASSKQGWETQYF. DNA for the CDR3: TGTGCCAGCAGTAAACAGGGGTGGGAGACCCAGTACTTC.

The chain has TRBV7-6 and TRBJ2-5; 10 bases align to TRBD1. CDR3 length equals 18 residues. Per germline, CDR1 SGHVS and CDR2 FNYEAQ. Trimming took 5 bases from V and 4 from J; bases not matched to a gene: 16. The CDR3 bases are TGTGCCAGCAGCCCCAAAATGACCGGGACAGGGGTTGGAGAGACCCAGTACTTC. It encodes CASSPKMTGTGVGETQYF.

The DNA of the CDR3 is TGTGCCAGCGCGGGACGGAACTACGAGCAGTACTTC. Translated: CASAGRNYEQYF. The chain joins TRBV6-5 to TRBJ2-7, with D possibly matching TRBD2 (6 bases). The V end was cut by 8 bases, the J end by 3 bases, with 11 bases between. Per germline, CDR1 MNHEY and CDR2 SVGAGI. CDR3 length: 12 residues.

The chain couples TRBV5-1 to TRBJ1-4; a weak D match, TRBD1 (5 bases). Germline CDR1 is SGHRS and CDR2 is YFSETQ. Trimming pared 4 bases from V and 5 bases from J, leaving 15 bases between. This CDR3 spans 15 amino acids. The CDR3 loop is CASSLRTAGNEKLFF. The CDR3 coding sequence is TGCGCCAGCAGCCTCAGGACCGCAGGGAATGAAAAACTGTTTTTT. Full variable domain (remainder filled in from reference TRBV5-1 and TRBJ1-4): KAGVTQTPRYLIKTRGQQVTLSCSPISGHRSVSWYQQTPGQGLQFLFEYFSETQRNKGNFPGRFSGRQFSNSRSEMNVSTLELGDSALYLCASSLRTAGNEKLFFGSGTQLSVL.

This clone was seen only a few times. The V gene is TRBV7-9, the J gene TRBJ1-2, with D possibly being TRBD1 (5 bases). This CDR3 spans 14 amino acids. CDR1 is SEHNR and CDR2 is FQNEAQ in the germline V gene (reference sequence). Trimming shortened V by 3 bases and J by 6 bases, and 14 bases separated the two germline ends. CDR3 sequence (DNA): TGTGCCAGCAGCTTTACAGGATTCTCTGATGGCTACACCTTC. Translated, it gives CASSFTGFSDGYTF. The whole variable domain, filled in from reference TRBV7-9 and TRBJ1-2, reads DTGVSQNPRHKITKRGQNVTFRCDPISEHNRLYWYRQTLGQGPEFLTYFQNEAQLEKSRLLSDRFSAERPKGSFSTLEIQRTEQGDSAMYLCASSFTGFSDGYTFGSGTRLTVV.

The rearrangement uses TRBV13 and TRBJ1-1; 8 bases match TRBD1. The ends lost 4 bases at V and 0 bases at J; junction bases unmatched: 10. The CDR3 runs to 17 residues. Germline V CDR1 and CDR2: PRHDT, FYEKMQ (reference sequence). CDR3 nucleotide sequence: TGTGCCAGCAGCTCCCAGACAGGGGTTGGTATGAACACTGAAGCTTTCTTT. This translates into CASSSQTGVGMNTEAFF. The entire variable domain, with the rest obtained from reference TRBV13 and TRBJ1-1, is as follows: AAGVIQSPRHLIKEKRETATLKCYPIPRHDTVYWYQQGPGQDPQFLISFYEKMQSDKGSIPDRFSAQQFSDYHSELNMSSLELGDSALYFCASSSQTGVGMNTEAFFGQGTRLTVV.

The chain joins TRBV19 to TRBJ1-1; 8 bases fit TRBD1. V gave up 6 bases and J gave up 1 base; unmatched junction bases: 10. The CDR3 runs 16 residues. CDR1 LNHDA and CDR2 SQIVND come from the germline V gene (reference sequence). CDR3 amino acids: CASSPLTGAGNTEAFF. The CDR3 region has the DNA TGTGCCAGTAGCCCGTTGACAGGGGCTGGGAACACTGAAGCTTTCTTT.

This clone appeared a single time. CDR3 nucleotides: TGTGCAAGTCGCTTAGAGGGCAGGGTTAAGAATGGCTACACCTTC. Protein: CASRLEGRVKNGYTF. This chain connects TRBV12-2 to TRBJ1-2; the D call TRBD1 from the table was never checked on the DNA. TRBV12-2 is reported as a pseudogene. CDR3 length: 15 residues.

DNA of the CDR3: TGTGCCAGCAGCAAAGTCTGGAGTCCCAGGGAGGACACAGATACGCAGTATTTT. Residues: CASSKVWSPREDTDTQYF. This chain joins TRBV21-1 and TRBJ2-3; the table assigns TRBD2, which was not confirmed against the DNA. TRBV21-1 is a pseudogene. This CDR3 region has 18 residues.

The chain has TRBV4-2 and TRBJ2-2; weak D call: TRBD1 (6 bases). CDR1 and CDR2 (germline): LGHNA, YNFKEQ. V was cut by 1 base and J by 1 base, with 13 bases left in between. The CDR3 totals 17 residues. Written as DNA, the CDR3 is TGTGCCAGCAGCCAAGCAAGGACAGTCCTGAACACCGGGGAGCTGTTTTTT. Translated, it gives CASSQARTVLNTGELFF.

The chain links TRBV6-5 to TRBJ1-2; 10 bases fit TRBD1. Germline V gene sequence: CDR1 MNHEY, CDR2 SVGAGI. Unmatched junction bases numbered 9, after V lost 8 bases and J lost 3 bases. The CDR3 length is 15 residues. The CDR3 coding sequence is TGTGCCAGCGTACTCACAGGGACAGGGGACTATGGCTACACCTTC. Translating gives CASVLTGTGDYGYTF.